The rows below give T cell receptor beta chains drawn from one sample of a study of CD8 T cells in Susac syndrome. TCRdb reprocessed the immunoSEQ multiplex PCR reads via MiXCR and lists one record per CDR3 protein. The sample lists tens of thousands of distinct CDR3 sequences, approximately 94% seen once, with about 0.48% in the top ten. Input material: CD8+ T cells from PBMCs. The receptors come from a human donor with Susac syndrome. Both conserved end residues are part of each CDR3. D genes are given only for firm matches. The size of a clone is reported for some rows only, either as once, few or many, or as a class for expanded clones.

TRBJ2-5 TRBV3-1 - - CASSQRHQETQYF TGTGCCAGCAGCCAACGGCACCAAGAGACCCAGTACTTC
TRBJ1-1 TRBV10-3 - - CAISETDGPEAFF TGTGCCATCAGTGAGACCGACGGCCCTGAAGCTTTCTTT
TRBJ2-5 TRBV12-3/TRBV12-4 - TRBD2 CASRQTSASQETQYF TGTGCCAGCAGGCAGACTAGCGCCTCACAAGAGACCCAGTACTTC
TRBJ2-7 TRBV18 - - CASSLIGGRDKGYEQYF TGTGCCAGCTCCTTAATTGGGGGACGGGACAAGGGCTACGAGCAGTACTTC
TRBJ2-7 TRBV12-3/TRBV12-4 - TRBD2 CASSSLSGEYYEQYF TGTGCCAGCAGTTCACTTAGCGGGGAGTACTACGAGCAGTACTTC
TRBJ1-2 TRBV5-6 - TRBD1 CASSLGTGVHYGYTF TGTGCCAGCAGCCTAGGGACAGGGGTACACTATGGCTACACCTTC
TRBJ2-7 TRBV28 - - CASSWMGERYEQYF TGTGCCAGCAGTTGGATGGGGGAACGCTACGAGCAGTACTTC
TRBJ1-1 TRBV7-6 once - CASSLSQRSNTEAFF TGTGCCAGCAGCTTGTCACAAAGGAGTAACACTGAAGCTTTCTTT
TRBJ2-1 TRBV20-1 - TRBD2 CSALTSGGALPNEQFF TGCAGTGCGCTGACTAGCGGGGGGGCCCTACCGAATGAGCAGTTCTTC
TRBJ2-5 TRBV5-6 - TRBD2 CASSHGTTTWETQYF TGTGCCAGCAGCCACGGGACTACCACCTGGGAGACCCAGTACTTC
TRBJ1-6 TRBV20-1 once TRBD1 CSARPLDRVDNSPLHF TGCAGTGCTAGACCTCTGGACAGGGTAGATAATTCACCCCTCCACTTT
TRBJ1-2 TRBV5-1 - - CASSLFTGNGYTF TGCGCCAGCAGCTTGTTCACGGGAAATGGCTACACCTTC
TRBJ1-2 TRBV10-3 - TRBD1 CAISDQGAHGYTF TGTGCCATCAGTGACCAGGGGGCGCATGGCTACACCTTC
TRBJ2-7 TRBV2 - TRBD1 CASRVRDRGDEQYF TGTGCCAGCAGGGTTAGGGACAGGGGCGACGAGCAGTACTTC
TRBJ2-1 TRBV19 - - CASSPWTVYNEQFF TGTGCCAGTAGTCCGTGGACAGTTTACAATGAGCAGTTCTTC
TRBJ2-7 TRBV15 few - CATSREGSSYEQYF TGTGCCACCAGCAGAGAAGGCAGCTCCTACGAGCAGTACTTC
TRBJ2-1 TRBV24-1 - - CATSDGRYNEQFF TGTGCCACCAGTGATGGAAGATACAATGAGCAGTTCTTC
TRBJ2-1 TRBV27 - - CATIGKGYNEQFF TGTGCCACTATAGGGAAGGGGTACAATGAGCAGTTCTTC
TRBJ1-2 TRBV20-1 - - CSARDQWSPPYGYTF TGCAGTGCTAGAGATCAGTGGTCCCCCCCCTATGGCTACACCTTC
TRBJ2-1 TRBV3-1 - TRBD1 CASSQGDRALPYNEQFF TGTGCCAGCAGCCAAGGGGACAGGGCCCTTCCCTACAATGAGCAGTTCTTC
TRBJ2-7 TRBV6-2/TRBV6-3 - - CASNYFEGTSYEQYF TGTGCCAGCAACTACTTCGAGGGGACCTCCTACGAGCAGTACTTC
TRBJ1-2 TRBV20-1 once TRBD1 CSAIDRGDYGYTF TGCAGTGCAATCGACAGGGGCGACTATGGCTACACCTTC
TRBJ2-5 TRBV12-3/TRBV12-4 - - CASSLGTRLEETQYF TGTGCCAGCAGTTTGGGGACAAGACTGGAAGAGACCCAGTACTTC
TRBJ2-5 TRBV25-1 - TRBD2 CASSGLAGGRQETQYF TGTGCCAGCAGTGGACTAGCGGGGGGTCGACAAGAGACCCAGTACTTC
TRBJ2-7 TRBV20-1 once TRBD1 CSAPLGQGVRYEQYF TGCAGTGCGCCCCTGGGACAGGGAGTTCGCTACGAGCAGTACTTC
TRBJ2-1 TRBV5-6 - TRBD2 CASSPGGASYNEQFF TGTGCCAGCAGCCCCGGGGGGGCCTCCTACAATGAGCAGTTCTTC
TRBJ1-3 TRBV25-1 - - CASLGPNLSGNTIYF TGTGCCAGTTTGGGGCCCAACCTCTCTGGAAACACCATATATTTT
TRBJ2-7 TRBV11-2 - - CASSSAAAYEQYF TGTGCCAGCAGCTCCGCCGCCGCGTACGAGCAGTACTTC
TRBJ2-3 TRBV2 - - CASRGLILYF TGTGCCAGCAGGGGGCTCATATTGTATTTT